This T cell receptor beta chain was captured by sequencing in a study of OX40 agonist ivuxolimab in advanced cancers. Study-wide background: Patients were 82.7% male with ages roughly 20 to 85, mean about 65. Eligibility rules accepted prior anti-PD-1, anti-PD-L1 or anti-CTLA-4 therapy, and 40% had some.

Study-level findings and limits: Near-lowest levels of clonal expansion characterized partial responders at 0.1-3.0 mg/kg.

Trimming cost V 3 bases and J 1 base; bases outside gene matches: 8. The CDR3 totals 16 residues. Looked up from germline, CDR1 is SEHNR and CDR2 is FQNEAQ (reference sequence). Clones were sequenced by immunoSEQ multiplex PCR, and TCRdb holds only the in-frame ones, with some missing. The table has tens of thousands of clones, under 85% seen once. As for this clone: Antigen specificity is unknown.

This clonotype was obtained from an adult with an advanced solid tumor such as melanoma, head and neck, liver or kidney cancer. V usage is TRBV7-9 and J usage is TRBJ1-1; 7 nucleotides match TRBD1. The specimen comprised CD4+ or CD8+ T cells sorted from blood, sampled in a trial of the OX40 agonist ivuxolimab. DNA of the CDR3: TGTGCCAGCAGCTTGGACGGGACAGTCAGGAACACTGAAGCTTTCTTT. It translates to CASSLDGTVRNTEAFF. Filled out from reference TRBV7-9 and TRBJ1-1, the complete variable domain reads DTGVSQNPRHKITKRGQNVTFRCDPISEHNRLYWYRQTLGQGPEFLTYFQNEAQLEKSRLLSDRFSAERPKGSFSTLEIQRTEQGDSAMYLCASSLDGTVRNTEAFFGQGTRLTVV.